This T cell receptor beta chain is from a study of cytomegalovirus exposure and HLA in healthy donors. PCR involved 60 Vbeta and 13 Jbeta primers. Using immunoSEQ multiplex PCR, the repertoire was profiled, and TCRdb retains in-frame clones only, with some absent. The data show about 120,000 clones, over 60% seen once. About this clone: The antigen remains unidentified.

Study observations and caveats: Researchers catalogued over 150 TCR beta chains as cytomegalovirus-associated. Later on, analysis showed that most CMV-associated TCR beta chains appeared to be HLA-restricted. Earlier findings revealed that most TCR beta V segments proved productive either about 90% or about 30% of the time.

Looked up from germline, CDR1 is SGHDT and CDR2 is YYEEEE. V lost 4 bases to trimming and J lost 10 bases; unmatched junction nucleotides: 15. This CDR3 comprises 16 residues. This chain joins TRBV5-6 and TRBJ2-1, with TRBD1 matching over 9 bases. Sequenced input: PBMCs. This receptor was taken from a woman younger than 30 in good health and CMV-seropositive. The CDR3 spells CASSHGDRASLGEQFF. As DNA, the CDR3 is TGTGCCAGCAGCCACGGGGACAGGGCCTCTTTGGGGGAGCAGTTCTTC.